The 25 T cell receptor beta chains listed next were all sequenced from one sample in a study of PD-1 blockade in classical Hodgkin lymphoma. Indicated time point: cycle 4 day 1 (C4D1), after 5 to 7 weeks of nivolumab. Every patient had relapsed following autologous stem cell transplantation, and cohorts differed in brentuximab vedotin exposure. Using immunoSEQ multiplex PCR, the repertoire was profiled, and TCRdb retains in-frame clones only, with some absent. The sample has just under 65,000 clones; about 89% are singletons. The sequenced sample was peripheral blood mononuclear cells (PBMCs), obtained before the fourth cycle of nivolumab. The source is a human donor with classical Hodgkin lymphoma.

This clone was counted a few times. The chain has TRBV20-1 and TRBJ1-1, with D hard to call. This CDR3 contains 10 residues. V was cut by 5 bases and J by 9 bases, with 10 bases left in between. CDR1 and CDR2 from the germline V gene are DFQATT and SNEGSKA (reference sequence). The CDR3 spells CSAVEGQAFF. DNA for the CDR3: TGCAGTGCTGTGGAGGGCCAAGCTTTCTTT.

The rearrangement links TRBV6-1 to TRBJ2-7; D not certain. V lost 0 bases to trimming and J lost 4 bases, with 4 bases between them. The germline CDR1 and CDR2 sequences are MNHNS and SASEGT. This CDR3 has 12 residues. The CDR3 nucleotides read TGTGCCAGCAGTGAAGCCTTTTACGAGCAGTACTTC. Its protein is CASSEAFYEQYF.

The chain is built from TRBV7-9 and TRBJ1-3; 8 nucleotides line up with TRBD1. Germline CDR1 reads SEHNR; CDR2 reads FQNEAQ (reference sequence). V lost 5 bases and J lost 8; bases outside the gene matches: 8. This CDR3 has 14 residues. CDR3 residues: CASSQTGARDTIYF. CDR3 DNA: TGTGCCAGCAGCCAGACAGGGGCGAGGGACACCATATATTTT.

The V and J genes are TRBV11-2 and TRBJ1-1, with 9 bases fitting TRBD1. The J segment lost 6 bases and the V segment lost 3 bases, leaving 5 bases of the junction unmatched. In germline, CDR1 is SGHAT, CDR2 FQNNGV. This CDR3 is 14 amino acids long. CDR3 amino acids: CASSFRDRVPEAFF. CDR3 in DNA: TGTGCCAGCAGCTTCCGGGACAGGGTGCCTGAAGCTTTCTTT.

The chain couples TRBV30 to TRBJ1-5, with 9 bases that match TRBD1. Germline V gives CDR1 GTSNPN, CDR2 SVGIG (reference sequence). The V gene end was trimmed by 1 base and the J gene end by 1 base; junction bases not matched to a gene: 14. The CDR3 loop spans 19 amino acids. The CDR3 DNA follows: TGTGCCTGGAGTGGCCTAGGACAGGGGCGTACAATGAGCAATCAGCCCCAGCATTTT. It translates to CAWSGLGQGRTMSNQPQHF.

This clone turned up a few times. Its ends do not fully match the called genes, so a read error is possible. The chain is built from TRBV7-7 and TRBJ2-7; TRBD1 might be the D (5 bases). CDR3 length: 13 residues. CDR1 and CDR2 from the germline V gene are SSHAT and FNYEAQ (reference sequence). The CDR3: CASSLVDRGEQYF. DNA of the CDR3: TGTGCTAGCAGCTTAGTTGATAGGGGTGAGCAGTACTTC.

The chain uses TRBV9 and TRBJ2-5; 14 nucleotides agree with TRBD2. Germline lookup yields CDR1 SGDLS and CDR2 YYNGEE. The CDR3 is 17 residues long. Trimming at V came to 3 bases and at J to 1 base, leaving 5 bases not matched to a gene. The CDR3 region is CASSGGGTSGSQETQYF. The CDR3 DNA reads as TGTGCCAGCAGCGGAGGGGGGACTAGCGGGAGCCAAGAGACCCAGTACTTC.

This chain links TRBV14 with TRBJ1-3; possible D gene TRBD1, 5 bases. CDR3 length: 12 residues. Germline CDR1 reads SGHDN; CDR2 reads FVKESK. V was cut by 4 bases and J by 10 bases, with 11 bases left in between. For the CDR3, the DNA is TGTGCCAGCAGCCTTTACGCAGGGACCATATATTTT. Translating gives CASSLYAGTIYF.

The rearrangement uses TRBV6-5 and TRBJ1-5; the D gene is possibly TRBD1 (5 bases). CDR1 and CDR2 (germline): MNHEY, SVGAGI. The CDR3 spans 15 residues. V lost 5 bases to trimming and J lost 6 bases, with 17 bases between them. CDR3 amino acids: CASSHRDPARQPQHF. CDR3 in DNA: TGTGCCAGCAGTCACCGGGACCCTGCGCGTCAGCCCCAGCATTTT.

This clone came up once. The CDR3 DNA is TGTGCCAGCAGTCGGCCGACAGGCCTCTATGGCTACACCTTC. Encoded protein: CASSRPTGLYGYTF. The chain combines TRBV6-1 with TRBJ1-2, with TRBD1 as a possible D gene (6 bases). The germline CDR1 and CDR2 sequences are MNHNS and SASEGT. Trimming removed 5 bases from V and 4 bases from J, with 14 bases in between. The CDR3 extends over 14 amino acids.

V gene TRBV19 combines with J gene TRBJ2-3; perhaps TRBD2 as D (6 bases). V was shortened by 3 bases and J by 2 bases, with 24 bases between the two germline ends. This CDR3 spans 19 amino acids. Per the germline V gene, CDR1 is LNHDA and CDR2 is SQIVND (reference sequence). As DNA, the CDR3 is TGTGCCAGTAGTATTAGGGGAATCCGGGACTTCCGAAACACAGATACGCAGTATTTT. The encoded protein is CASSIRGIRDFRNTDTQYF.

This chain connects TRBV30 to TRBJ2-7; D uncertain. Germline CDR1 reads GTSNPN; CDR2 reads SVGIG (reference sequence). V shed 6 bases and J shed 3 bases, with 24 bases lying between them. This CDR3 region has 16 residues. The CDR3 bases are TGTGCCTGTCGACGAGAAGGCAGCCCCCTAAGCTACGAGCAGTACTTC. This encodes CACRREGSPLSYEQYF.

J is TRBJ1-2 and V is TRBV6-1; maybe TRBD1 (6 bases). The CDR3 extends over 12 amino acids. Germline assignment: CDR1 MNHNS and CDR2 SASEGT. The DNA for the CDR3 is TGTGTTATACAGGGTTATGTTAGTGGCTACACCTTC. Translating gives CVIQGYVSGYTF.

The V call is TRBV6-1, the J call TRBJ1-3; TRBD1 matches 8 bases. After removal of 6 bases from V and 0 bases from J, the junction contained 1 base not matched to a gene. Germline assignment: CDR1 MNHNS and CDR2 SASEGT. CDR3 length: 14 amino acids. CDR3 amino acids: CASSQGASGNTIYF. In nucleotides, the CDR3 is TGTGCCAGCAGCCAGGGGGCCTCTGGAAACACCATATATTTT.

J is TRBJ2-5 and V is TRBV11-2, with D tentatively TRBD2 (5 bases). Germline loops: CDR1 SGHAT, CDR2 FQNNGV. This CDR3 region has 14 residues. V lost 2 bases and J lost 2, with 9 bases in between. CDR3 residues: CASSLYEGQETQYF. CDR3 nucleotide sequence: TGTGCCAGCAGCTTATATGAGGGTCAAGAGACCCAGTACTTC.

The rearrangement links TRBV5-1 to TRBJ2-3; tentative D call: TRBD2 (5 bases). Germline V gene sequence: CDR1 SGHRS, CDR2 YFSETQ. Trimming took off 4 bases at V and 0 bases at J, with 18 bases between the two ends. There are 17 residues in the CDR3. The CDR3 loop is CASSAPPGTLSTDTQYF. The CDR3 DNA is TGCGCCAGCAGCGCTCCCCCGGGAACGCTCAGCACAGATACGCAGTATTTT.

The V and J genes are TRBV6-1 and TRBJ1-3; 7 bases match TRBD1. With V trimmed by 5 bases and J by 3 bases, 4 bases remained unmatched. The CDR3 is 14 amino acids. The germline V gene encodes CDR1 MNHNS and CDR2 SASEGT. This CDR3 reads CASSSTGYGNTIYF. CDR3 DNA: TGTGCCAGCAGTTCGACAGGGTATGGAAACACCATATATTTT.

CDR3 DNA: TGTGCCAGCAGTGAGGGGCGGGGGAATGAAAAACTGTTTTTT. This gives the protein CASSEGRGNEKLFF. V and J are TRBV2 and TRBJ1-4, with a possible D match to TRBD1 (5 bases). The CDR3 is made up of 14 amino acids. In germline, CDR1 is SNHLY, CDR2 FYNNEI. Trimming removed 3 bases at V and 5 bases at J, with 10 bases between.

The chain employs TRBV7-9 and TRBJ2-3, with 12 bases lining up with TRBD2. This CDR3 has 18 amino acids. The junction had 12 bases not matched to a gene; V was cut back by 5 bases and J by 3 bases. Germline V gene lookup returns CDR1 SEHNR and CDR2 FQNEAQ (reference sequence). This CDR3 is CASSNGLAGSPGTDTQYF. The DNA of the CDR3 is TGTGCCAGCAGCAACGGACTAGCGGGGTCCCCCGGGACAGATACGCAGTATTTT.

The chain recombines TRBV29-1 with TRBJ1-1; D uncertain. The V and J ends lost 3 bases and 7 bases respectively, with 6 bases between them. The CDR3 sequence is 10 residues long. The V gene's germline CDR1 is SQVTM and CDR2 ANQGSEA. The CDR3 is CSVEIGEAFF. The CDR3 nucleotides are TGCAGCGTTGAGATTGGTGAAGCTTTCTTT.

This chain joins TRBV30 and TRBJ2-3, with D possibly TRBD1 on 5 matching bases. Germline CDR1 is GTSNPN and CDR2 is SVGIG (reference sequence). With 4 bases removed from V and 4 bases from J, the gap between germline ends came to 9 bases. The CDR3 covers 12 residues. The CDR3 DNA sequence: TGTGCCTGGACGATAGGGGCAGATACGCAGTATTTT. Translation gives CAWTIGADTQYF. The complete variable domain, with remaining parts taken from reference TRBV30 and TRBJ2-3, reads SQTIHQWPATLVQPVGSPLSLECTVEGTSNPNLYWYRQAAGRGLQLLFYSVGIGQISSEVPQNLSASRPQDRQFILSSKKLLLSDSGFYLCAWTIGADTQYFGPGTRLTVL.

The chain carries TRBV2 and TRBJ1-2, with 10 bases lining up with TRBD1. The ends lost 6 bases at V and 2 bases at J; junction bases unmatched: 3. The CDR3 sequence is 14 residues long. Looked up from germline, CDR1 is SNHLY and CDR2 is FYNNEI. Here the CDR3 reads CASRGTGANYGYTF. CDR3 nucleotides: TGTGCCAGCAGGGGGACAGGGGCGAACTATGGCTACACCTTC.

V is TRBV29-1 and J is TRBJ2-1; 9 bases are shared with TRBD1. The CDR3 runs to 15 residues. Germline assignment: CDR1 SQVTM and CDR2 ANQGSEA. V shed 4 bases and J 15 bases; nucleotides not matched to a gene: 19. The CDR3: CSVGGDRDTSGKPFF. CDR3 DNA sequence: TGCAGCGTTGGAGGGGACAGGGATACCTCTGGGAAACCGTTCTTC.

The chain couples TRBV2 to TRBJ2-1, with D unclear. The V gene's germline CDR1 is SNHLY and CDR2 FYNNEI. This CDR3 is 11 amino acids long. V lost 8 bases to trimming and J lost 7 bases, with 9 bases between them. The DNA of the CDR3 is TGTGCCAGCTTTATGATGAATGAGCAGTTCTTC. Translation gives CASFMMNEQFF.

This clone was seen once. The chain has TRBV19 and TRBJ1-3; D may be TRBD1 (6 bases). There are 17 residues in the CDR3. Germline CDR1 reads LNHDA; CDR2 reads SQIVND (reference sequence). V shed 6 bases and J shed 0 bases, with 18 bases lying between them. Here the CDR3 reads CASRSTVDRSSGNTIYF. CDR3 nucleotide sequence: TGTGCCAGTAGGAGCACCGTGGACAGAAGCTCTGGAAACACCATATATTTT.